This is a list of T cell receptor beta chains from one sample in a study of identical twins. TCRdb independently ran MiXCR on the 5' RACE reads; one entry per CDR3 protein. The sample has approximately 500,000 distinct CDR3 sequences, 24% seen once. This sample was shared with a second study, whose subject was T cells expressing NK-cell markers.

The sequenced material came from CD4+ T cells sorted from blood. Receptors were obtained from a woman aged 18-30 years in good health. Both conserved end residues are trimmed from each CDR3.

v_call	j_call	cdr3_aa
TRBV5-1	TRBJ2-7	ASSLVGTEYGEQY
TRBV5-1	TRBJ2-7	ASSLSPGTGAYEQY
TRBV11-3	TRBJ2-4	ASSVDHKNIQY
TRBV10-3	TRBJ2-3	AISRAPGTDTQY
TRBV6-2/TRBV6-3	TRBJ2-5	ASKGQGKETQY
TRBV20-1	TRBJ1-1	SAGLDGMNTEAF
TRBV12-3/TRBV12-4	TRBJ2-5	ASSFLAGMAETQY
TRBV7-2	TRBJ2-1	ASSLVGASSYNEQF
TRBV11-2	TRBJ1-1	ASSSTMGGLGTEAF
TRBV20-1	TRBJ2-1	SALQGGARDEQF
TRBV9	TRBJ1-1	ASSSTGGPEAF
TRBV20-1	TRBJ2-7	SAREGLRYEQY
TRBV3-1	TRBJ2-2	ASSRDLLDTGELF
TRBV12-5	TRBJ2-3	ASGYRDRGTDTQY
TRBV20-1	TRBJ2-5	SIPDRGMETQY
TRBV20-1	TRBJ2-7	SALYDEQY
TRBV29-1	TRBJ2-3	SVGRQSHTQY
TRBV4-2	TRBJ1-1	ASSHVDRGTEAF
TRBV5-1	TRBJ2-5	ASSAQGLRVLETQY
TRBV10-3	TRBJ2-7	AISESVASGSIEQY
TRBV27	TRBJ2-7	ASSPNRAKEQY
TRBV29-1	TRBJ2-1	SVGGGGPKASNEQF
TRBV7-2	TRBJ2-1	ASGTSGRYEQF
TRBV18	TRBJ2-1	ASSPLSGTINEQF
TRBV4-1	TRBJ2-1	ASSQDRAFTLEQF
TRBV2	TRBJ1-3	ASSDEGVSGNTIY
TRBV29-1	TRBJ2-6	SVEPPGANVLT
TRBV29-1	TRBJ2-1	SVLAGRYNEQF
TRBV11-2	TRBJ2-7	ASSSQRVEQY
TRBV29-1	TRBJ2-3	SVGLAGARDTQY
TRBV18	TRBJ2-3	ASSDDTDTQY
TRBV27	TRBJ1-2	ASRDRAFGYGYT
TRBV18	TRBJ2-7	ASSPRTYEQY
TRBV20-1	TRBJ2-1	SAPPPLISYNEQF
TRBV20-1	TRBJ2-4	SAPYDPKNIQY
TRBV24-1	TRBJ2-1	ATSDRGDEQF
TRBV5-1	TRBJ2-1	ASSLEPGLSEF